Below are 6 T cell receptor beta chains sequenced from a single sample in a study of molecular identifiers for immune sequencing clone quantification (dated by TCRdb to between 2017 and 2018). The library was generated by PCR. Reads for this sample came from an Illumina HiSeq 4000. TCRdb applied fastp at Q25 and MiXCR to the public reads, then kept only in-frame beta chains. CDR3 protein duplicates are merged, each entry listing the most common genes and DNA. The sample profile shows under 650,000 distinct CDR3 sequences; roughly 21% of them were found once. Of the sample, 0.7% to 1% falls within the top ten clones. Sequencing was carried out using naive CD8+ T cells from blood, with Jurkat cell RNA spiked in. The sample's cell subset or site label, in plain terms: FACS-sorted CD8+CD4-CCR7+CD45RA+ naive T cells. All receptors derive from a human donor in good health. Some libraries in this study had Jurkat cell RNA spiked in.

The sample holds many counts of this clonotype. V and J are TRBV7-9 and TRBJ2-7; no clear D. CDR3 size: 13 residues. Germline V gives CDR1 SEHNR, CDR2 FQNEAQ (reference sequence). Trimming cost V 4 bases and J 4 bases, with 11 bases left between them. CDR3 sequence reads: CASSSYDMYEQYF. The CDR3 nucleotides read TGTGCCAGCAGCTCATACGACATGTACGAGCAGTACTTC.

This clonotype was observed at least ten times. CDR3 amino acids: CASQVIGSAYNEQFF. The CDR3, as DNA: TGTGCCAGCCAGGTCATAGGGTCCGCCTACAATGAGCAGTTCTTC. V is TRBV19 and J is TRBJ2-1; D not certain. V was pared by 9 bases and J by 2 bases, with 17 bases between. This CDR3 is 15 amino acids long. The germline V gene encodes CDR1 LNHDA and CDR2 SQIVND (reference sequence).

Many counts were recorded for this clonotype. CDR3 sequence reads: CASSLSGLFSNQPQHF. The CDR3, as DNA: TGTGCCAGCAGCTTATCAGGGCTCTTTAGCAATCAGCCCCAGCATTTT. This sequence joins TRBV7-2 and TRBJ1-5, with D perhaps TRBD1 (5 bases). The length of the CDR3 is 16 residues. Per the germline V gene, CDR1 is SGHTA and CDR2 is FQGNSA. Trimming shortened V by 2 bases and J by 0 bases, and 11 bases separated the two germline ends.

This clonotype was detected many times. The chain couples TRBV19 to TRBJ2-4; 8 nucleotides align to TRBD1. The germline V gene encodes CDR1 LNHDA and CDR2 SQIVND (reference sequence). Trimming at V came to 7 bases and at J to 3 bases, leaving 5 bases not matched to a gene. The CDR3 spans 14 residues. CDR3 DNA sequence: TGTGCCAGTACCGGACAGGGAGGCAAAAACATTCAGTACTTC. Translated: CASTGQGGKNIQYF.

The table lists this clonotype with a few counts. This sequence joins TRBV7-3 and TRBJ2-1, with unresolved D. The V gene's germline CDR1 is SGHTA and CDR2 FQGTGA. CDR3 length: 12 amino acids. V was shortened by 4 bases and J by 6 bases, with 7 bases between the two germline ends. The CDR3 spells CASSSPGNEQFF. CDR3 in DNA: TGTGCCAGCAGCTCCCCGGGCAATGAGCAGTTCTTC. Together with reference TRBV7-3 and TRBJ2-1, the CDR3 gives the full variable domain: GAGVSQTPSNKVTEKGKYVELRCDPISGHTALYWYRQSLGQGPEFLIYFQGTGAADDSGLPNDRFFAVRPEGSVSTLKIQRTERGDSAVYLCASSSPGNEQFFGPGTRLTVL.

The CDR3 loop is CASSWDRGGTGELFF. The CDR3 nucleotides read TGTGCCAGTAGTTGGGACAGGGGAGGCACCGGGGAGCTGTTTTTT. The rearrangement uses TRBV19 and TRBJ2-2, with TRBD1 matching 10 bases. Trimming at V came to 5 bases and at J to 4 bases, leaving 4 bases not matched to a gene. The CDR3 runs to 15 residues. The germline V gene encodes CDR1 LNHDA and CDR2 SQIVND (reference sequence).